Sequencing of this TCR beta chain was carried out in a study of blood T cell repertoires in COVID-19. Produced via immunoSEQ multiplex PCR; TCRdb's table is partial and in-frame only. The sample yields over 150,000 clones, 84% seen once. This CDR3 contains 16 residues. V trimming: 2 bases; J trimming: 9 bases; junction bases outside the gene matches: 8. Germline V gives CDR1 MNHNS, CDR2 SASEGT. Among Cohort 3 donors, those recovered had two negative PCRs, clearance, or symptom resolution. This chain links TRBV6-1 with TRBJ1-6, with 9 bases that match TRBD1. Sequences were obtained from PBMCs or T cells enriched from blood (not recorded which). The TCR was taken from a man aged 50 to 59 who had recovered from COVID-19. This CDR3 reads CASSELGQGMGSPLHF. The CDR3 DNA reads TGTGCCAGCAGTGAACTCGGACAGGGGATGGGTTCACCCCTCCACTTT.